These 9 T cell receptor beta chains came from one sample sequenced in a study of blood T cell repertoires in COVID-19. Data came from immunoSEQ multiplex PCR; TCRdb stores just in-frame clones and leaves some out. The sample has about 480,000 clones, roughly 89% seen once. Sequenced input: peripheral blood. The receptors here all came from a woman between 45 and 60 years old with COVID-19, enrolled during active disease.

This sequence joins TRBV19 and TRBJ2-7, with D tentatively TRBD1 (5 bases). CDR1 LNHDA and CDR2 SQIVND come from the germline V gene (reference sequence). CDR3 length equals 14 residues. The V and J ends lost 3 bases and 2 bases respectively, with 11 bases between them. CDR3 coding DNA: TGTGCCAGTAGTATTACGACGGACACCTACGAGCAGTACTTC. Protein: CASSITTDTYEQYF.

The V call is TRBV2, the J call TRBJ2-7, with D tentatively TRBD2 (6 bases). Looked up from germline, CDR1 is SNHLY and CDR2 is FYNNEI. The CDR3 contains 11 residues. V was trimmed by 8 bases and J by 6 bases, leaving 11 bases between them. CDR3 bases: TGTGCCAGCGCGGGAAAGTTCGAGCAGTACTTC. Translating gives CASAGKFEQYF.

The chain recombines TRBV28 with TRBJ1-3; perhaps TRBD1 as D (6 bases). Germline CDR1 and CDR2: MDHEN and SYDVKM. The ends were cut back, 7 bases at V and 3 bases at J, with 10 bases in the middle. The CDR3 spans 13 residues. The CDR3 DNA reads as TGTGCCAGCAAAAGGGGGGGTGGAAACACCATATATTTT. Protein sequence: CASKRGGGNTIYF. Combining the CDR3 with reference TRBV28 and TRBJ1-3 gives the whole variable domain DVKVTQSSRYLVKRTGEKVFLECVQDMDHENMFWYRQDPGLGLRLIYFSYDVKMKEKGDIPEGYSVSREKKERFSLILESASTNQTSMYLCASKRGGGNTIYFGEGSWLTVV.

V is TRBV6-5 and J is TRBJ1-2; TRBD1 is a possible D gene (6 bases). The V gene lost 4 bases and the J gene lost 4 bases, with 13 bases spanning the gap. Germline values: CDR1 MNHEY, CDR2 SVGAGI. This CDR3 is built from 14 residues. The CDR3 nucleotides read TGTGCCAGCAGTTCGCAGGGGATGGGCTATGGCTACACCTTC. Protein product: CASSSQGMGYGYTF.

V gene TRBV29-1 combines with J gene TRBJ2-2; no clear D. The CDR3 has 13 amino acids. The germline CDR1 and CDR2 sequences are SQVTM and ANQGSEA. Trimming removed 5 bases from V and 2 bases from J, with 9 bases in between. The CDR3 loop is CSVSDINTGELFF. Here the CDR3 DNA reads TGCAGCGTTTCTGACATCAACACCGGGGAGCTGTTTTTT.

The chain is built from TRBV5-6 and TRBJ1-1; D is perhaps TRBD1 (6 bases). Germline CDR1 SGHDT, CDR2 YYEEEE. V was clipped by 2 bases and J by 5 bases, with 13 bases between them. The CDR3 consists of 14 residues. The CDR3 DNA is TGTGCCAGCAGCTTCACGACAGGAGGAACTGAAGCTTTCTTT. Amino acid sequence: CASSFTTGGTEAFF.

The CDR3 DNA reads as TGCGCCAGCAGCTCCCTGGGGCAGACTAATGAAAAACTGTTTTTT. This sequence encodes CASSSLGQTNEKLFF. The chain recombines TRBV5-1 with TRBJ1-4; D is perhaps TRBD1 (5 bases). Trimming removed 3 bases at V and 2 bases at J, with 11 bases between. The V gene's germline CDR1 is SGHRS and CDR2 YFSETQ. This CDR3 region has 15 residues.

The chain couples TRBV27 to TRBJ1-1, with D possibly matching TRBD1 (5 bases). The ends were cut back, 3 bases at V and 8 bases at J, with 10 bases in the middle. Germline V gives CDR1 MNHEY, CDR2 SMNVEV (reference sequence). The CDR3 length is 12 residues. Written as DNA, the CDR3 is TGTGCCAGCAGTTTCCCCGGGGGGGAAGCTTTCTTT. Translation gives CASSFPGGEAFF.

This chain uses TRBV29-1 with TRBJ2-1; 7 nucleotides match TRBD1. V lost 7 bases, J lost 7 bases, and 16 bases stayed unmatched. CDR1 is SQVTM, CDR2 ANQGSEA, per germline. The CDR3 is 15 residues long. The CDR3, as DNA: TGCAGCGCAACGCCTCGAGGGGGCTTGGGGAATGAGCAGTTCTTC. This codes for CSATPRGGLGNEQFF.